What follows is one T cell receptor beta chain and its context. Its antigen is still unknown. The data belong to a study of OX40 agonist ivuxolimab in advanced cancers. Study results and caveats: Doses of 0.1 to 3.0 mg/kg were accompanied by clonal expansion of CD4+ and CD8+ blood T cells by week 6. Among the lowest levels of clonal expansion were found in partial responders at 0.1-3.0 mg/kg.

The CDR3 spans 16 residues. The V gene's germline CDR1 is MNHEY and CDR2 SMNVEV (reference sequence). At cycle 4 day 1, cycle 7 day 1, and baseline, blood was sampled. Profiling relied on immunoSEQ multiplex PCR, and the TCRdb table lists in-frame clones only, not all of them. Here the sample spans 70,000 to 90,000 clones, 65% to 85% being singletons. The chain links TRBV27 to TRBJ2-5; a weak D match, TRBD1 (5 bases). Gene TRBJ2-7 matches the end of the DNA better, so the J call may be wrong. This specimen was CD4+ or CD8+ T cells sorted from blood, taken in a trial of the OX40 agonist ivuxolimab. The sequence was collected from an adult with an advanced solid tumor such as melanoma, head and neck, liver or kidney cancer. CDR3 in amino acids: CASSFRDTGISYEQYF. The CDR3 DNA is TGTGCCAGCAGTTTCAGGGATACTGGTATCTCCTACGAGCAGTACTTC.